The next 10 T cell receptor beta chains were all read from a single sample in a study of shared clonotypes between healthy human individuals. Method: immunoSEQ multiplex PCR; TCRdb's copy keeps in-frame clones and lacks some. The sample lists roughly 2.2 million clones, 85% to 95% occurring once. Sequencing was done on a sample of naive CD4+ T cells from PBMCs. Subset reported: CD45RA+ positively selected. Every receptor here comes from a young man in good health. Some clones in this sample may be carry-over from other donors' samples.

This clone was counted a single time. This chain links TRBV7-3 with TRBJ2-3; no clear D gene. This CDR3 is 14 amino acids long. V was clipped by 2 bases and J by 4 bases, with 10 bases between them. From germline, CDR1 is SGHTA and CDR2 FQGTGA. The CDR3 is CASSLFPEADTQYF. The CDR3, as DNA: TGTGCCAGCAGCTTATTTCCCGAGGCAGATACGCAGTATTTT.

This chain joins TRBV4-3 and TRBJ2-3; 7 nucleotides line up with TRBD2. The ends lost 1 base at V and 3 bases at J; junction bases unmatched: 10. Germline CDR1 and CDR2: LGHNA and YSLEER. The CDR3 is 17 residues long. In DNA, the CDR3 is TGCGCCAGCAGCCAAGGTCAAGCGGGATCATGGACAGATACGCAGTATTTT. Translation: CASSQGQAGSWTDTQYF.

V usage is TRBV29-1 and J usage is TRBJ1-1; D unclear. Germline lookup yields CDR1 SQVTM and CDR2 ANQGSEA. This CDR3 has 10 amino acids. The germline V and J ends were trimmed by 6 bases and 7 bases, with 9 bases remaining between them. The CDR3 reads CSVVTGEAFF. The CDR3 DNA reads TGCAGCGTGGTAACCGGTGAAGCTTTCTTT.

CDR3 DNA sequence: TGTGCCAGCAGCCGAGCAAGCTCCTACAATGAGCAGTTCTTC. This sequence encodes CASSRASSYNEQFF. The chain combines TRBV7-2 with TRBJ2-1, with D unclear. Trimming took 5 bases from V and 0 from J, leaving 8 bases between them. The CDR3 loop spans 14 amino acids. CDR1 and CDR2 from the germline V gene are SGHTA and FQGNSA. The whole variable domain, remainder taken from reference TRBV7-2 and TRBJ2-1, is GAGVSQSPSNKVTEKGKDVELRCDPISGHTALYWYRQSLGQGLEFLIYFQGNSAPDKSGLPSDRFSAERTGGSVSTLTIQRTQQEDSAVYLCASSRASSYNEQFFGPGTRLTVL.

Note on this clone: The sample has other DNA sequences that encode this CDR3 too. This chain connects TRBV7-3 to TRBJ1-1; D is ambiguous. Trimming took off 5 bases at V and 0 bases at J, with 7 bases between the two ends. There are 13 residues in the CDR3. Per germline, CDR1 SGHTA and CDR2 FQGTGA. The CDR3 sequence: CASSAQVNTEAFF. CDR3 nucleotides: TGTGCCAGCAGCGCCCAGGTGAACACTGAAGCTTTCTTT. Full variable domain (outside the CDR3, taken from reference TRBV7-3 and TRBJ1-1): GAGVSQTPSNKVTEKGKYVELRCDPISGHTALYWYRQSLGQGPEFLIYFQGTGAADDSGLPNDRFFAVRPEGSVSTLKIQRTERGDSAVYLCASSAQVNTEAFFGQGTRLTVV.

In DNA form, the CDR3 reads TGTGCCAGCAGGCAAGACCCGGGACAGGGGGGAAAACTGTTTTTT. Translating it yields CASRQDPGQGGKLFF. This rearrangement joins TRBV5-4 to TRBJ1-4; 11 bases map to TRBD1. With 5 bases clipped from V and 10 bases from J, the junction kept 10 bases outside the gene matches. The CDR3 spans 15 residues. Germline lookup yields CDR1 SGHNT and CDR2 YYREEE (reference sequence).

The J gene is TRBJ2-1, the V gene TRBV6-1, with D uncertain. The germline V and J ends were trimmed by 8 bases and 1 base, with 12 bases remaining between them. The V gene's germline CDR1 is MNHNS and CDR2 SASEGT. The CDR3 extends over 14 amino acids. Written as DNA, the CDR3 is TGTGCCAGCGGGAAACGGCGGTCCTACAATGAGCAGTTCTTC. Translation gives CASGKRRSYNEQFF.

This chain joins TRBV5-1 and TRBJ1-1; D gene uncertain. CDR3 size: 16 residues. Trimming took 3 bases from V and 0 from J, leaving 15 bases between them. CDR1 is SGHRS, CDR2 YFSETQ, per germline. CDR3 amino acids: CASSSVVASMNTEAFF. CDR3 sequence (DNA): TGCGCCAGCAGCTCGGTTGTTGCTTCAATGAACACTGAAGCTTTCTTT.

This chain uses TRBV10-1 with TRBJ1-1; D is perhaps TRBD1 (5 bases). Germline loops: CDR1 WNHNN, CDR2 SYGVQD (reference sequence). This CDR3 contains 13 residues. With 6 bases removed from V and 2 bases from J, the gap between germline ends came to 10 bases. CDR3 sequence (DNA): TGCGCCAGCAGCCGGGACGGAAACACTGAAGCTTTCTTT. Its translation is CASSRDGNTEAFF.

The chain is built from TRBV9 and TRBJ2-5; unclear D gene. From germline, CDR1 is SGDLS and CDR2 YYNGEE. This CDR3 is 13 amino acids long. The V and J ends lost 0 bases and 4 bases respectively, with 7 bases between them. Written as DNA, the CDR3 is TGTGCCAGCAGCGTAGGACATCTAGAGACCCAGTACTTC. This encodes CASSVGHLETQYF.